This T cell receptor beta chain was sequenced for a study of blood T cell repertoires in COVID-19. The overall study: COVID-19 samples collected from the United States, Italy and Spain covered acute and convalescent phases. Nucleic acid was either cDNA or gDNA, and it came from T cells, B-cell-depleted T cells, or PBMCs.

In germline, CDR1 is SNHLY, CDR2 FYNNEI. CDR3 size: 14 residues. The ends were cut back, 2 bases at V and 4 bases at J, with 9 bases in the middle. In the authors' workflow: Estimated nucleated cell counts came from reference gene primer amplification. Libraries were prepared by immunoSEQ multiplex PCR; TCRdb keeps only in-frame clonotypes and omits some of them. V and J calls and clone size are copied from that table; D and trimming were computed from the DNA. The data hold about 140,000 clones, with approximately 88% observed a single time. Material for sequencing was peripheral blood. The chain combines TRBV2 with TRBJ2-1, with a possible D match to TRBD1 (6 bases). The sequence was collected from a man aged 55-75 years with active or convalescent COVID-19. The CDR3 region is CASSEQGSYNEQFF. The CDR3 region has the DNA TGTGCCAGCAGTGAACAGGGGTCGTACAATGAGCAGTTCTTC.